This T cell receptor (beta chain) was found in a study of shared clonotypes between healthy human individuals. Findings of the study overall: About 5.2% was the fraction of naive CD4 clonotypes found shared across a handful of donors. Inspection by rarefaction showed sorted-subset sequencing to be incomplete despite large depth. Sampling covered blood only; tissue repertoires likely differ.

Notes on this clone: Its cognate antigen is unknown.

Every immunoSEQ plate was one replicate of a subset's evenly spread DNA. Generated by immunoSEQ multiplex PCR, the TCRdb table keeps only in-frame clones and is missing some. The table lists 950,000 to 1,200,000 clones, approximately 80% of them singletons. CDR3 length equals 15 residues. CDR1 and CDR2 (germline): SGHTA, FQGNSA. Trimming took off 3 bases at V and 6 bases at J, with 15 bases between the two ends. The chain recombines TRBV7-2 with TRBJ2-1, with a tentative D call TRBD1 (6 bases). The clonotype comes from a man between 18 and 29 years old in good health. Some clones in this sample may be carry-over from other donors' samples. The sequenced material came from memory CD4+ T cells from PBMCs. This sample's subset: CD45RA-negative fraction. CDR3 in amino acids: CASSLGQPGGNEQFF. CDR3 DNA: TGTGCCAGCAGCTTGGGACAACCAGGCGGCAATGAGCAGTTCTTC. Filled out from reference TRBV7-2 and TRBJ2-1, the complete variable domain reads GAGVSQSPSNKVTEKGKDVELRCDPISGHTALYWYRQSLGQGLEFLIYFQGNSAPDKSGLPSDRFSAERTGGSVSTLTIQRTQQEDSAVYLCASSLGQPGGNEQFFGPGTRLTVL.